Included here is one T cell receptor (beta chain) sequence, with context. The data were taken from a study of blood T cell repertoires in COVID-19. Overall study: Sites across the United States, Italy and Spain contributed samples from acute and convalescent COVID-19. T cells, B-cell-depleted T cells, or PBMCs supplied cDNA or gDNA.

From germline, CDR1 is SGHRS and CDR2 YFSETQ. The CDR3 contains 14 residues. The trim removed 4 bases at V and 4 bases at J, leaving 3 bases unmatched. The authors' processing: Reference gene primer amplification yielded estimated nucleated cell counts. Sequencing used immunoSEQ multiplex PCR; TCRdb keeps in-frame clones, though not all of them. The V and J calls and clone size were taken over from that table, and D and trimming were inferred from the DNA. This table has under 150,000 clones, around four fifths appearing once. Sequencing was performed on peripheral blood. The clonotype originates from a man older than 75 with active or convalescent COVID-19. V and J are TRBV5-1 and TRBJ1-1; TRBD1 aligns across 11 bases. CDR3 in amino acids: CASSRTGGGTEAFF. CDR3 nucleotide sequence: TGCGCCAGCAGCAGGACAGGGGGCGGCACTGAAGCTTTCTTT.